This TCR beta chain was retrieved from a study of blood T cell repertoires in COVID-19. About the research overall: T cells, B-cell-depleted T cells, or PBMCs provided the cDNA or gDNA that served as material.

Trimming took 5 bases from V and 1 from J, leaving 22 bases between them. Germline V gene lookup returns CDR1 SGHTA and CDR2 FQGNSA. This CDR3 is built from 18 residues. Generated by immunoSEQ multiplex PCR, the TCRdb table keeps only in-frame clones and is missing some. Of under 250,000 clones in the sample, 70% to 90% were seen once. This clone was recorded only once. This TCR derives from a woman aged 40 to 49 with acute or convalescent COVID-19. The sequenced material came from peripheral blood. V and J are TRBV7-2 and TRBJ2-3; D is possibly TRBD1 (5 bases). This CDR3 is CASSPYHRGQQGTDTQYF. CDR3 nucleotide sequence: TGTGCCAGCAGCCCGTACCATAGGGGCCAGCAGGGCACAGATACGCAGTATTTT.